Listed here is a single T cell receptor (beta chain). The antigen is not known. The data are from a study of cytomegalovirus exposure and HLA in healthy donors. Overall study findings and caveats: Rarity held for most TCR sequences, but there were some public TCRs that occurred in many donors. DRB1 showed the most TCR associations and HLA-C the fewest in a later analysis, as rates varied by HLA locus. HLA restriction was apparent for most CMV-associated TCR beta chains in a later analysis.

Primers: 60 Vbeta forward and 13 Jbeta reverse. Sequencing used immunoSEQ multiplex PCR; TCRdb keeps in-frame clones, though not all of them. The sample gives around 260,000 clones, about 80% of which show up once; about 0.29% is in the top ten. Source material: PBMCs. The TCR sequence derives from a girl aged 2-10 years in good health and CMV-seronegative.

CDR3 protein: CASSRTGAGNTIYF. As DNA, the CDR3 is TGTGCCAGCAGTAGGACAGGGGCGGGAAACACCATATATTTT. The chain uses TRBV6-6 and TRBJ1-3, with TRBD1 matching over 9 bases. Unmatched junction bases numbered 3, after V lost 5 bases and J lost 4 bases. CDR3 length: 14 amino acids. CDR1 and CDR2 (germline): MNHNY, SVGAGI (reference sequence).